Below, 28 T cell receptor beta chains from the same sample are listed, as sequenced in a study of cytomegalovirus exposure and HLA in healthy donors. The protocol was immunoSEQ multiplex PCR, while the TCRdb copy is restricted to in-frame clones and leaves out a portion. Here the sample spans 140,000 to 150,000 clones, approximately 94% being singletons. Source material: PBMCs. Receptors originate from a man aged 18 to 35 in good health and CMV-seropositive.

The V gene is TRBV7-6, the J gene TRBJ2-7; 9 bases agree with TRBD1. Germline-derived CDR1 and CDR2 are SGHVS and FNYEAQ. The CDR3 extends over 14 amino acids. V dropped 1 base and J dropped 7; count of bases not matched to a gene: 5. This chain's CDR3 is CASSLGDRVGEQYF. In DNA form, the CDR3 reads TGTGCCAGCAGCTTAGGGGACAGGGTAGGGGAGCAGTACTTC.

The rearrangement joins TRBV28 to TRBJ1-3; unclear D gene. V shed 3 bases and J shed 2 bases, with 5 bases lying between them. Looked up from germline, CDR1 is MDHEN and CDR2 is SYDVKM. The CDR3 runs to 13 residues. CDR3 sequence reads: CASSLRAGNTIYF. The CDR3 DNA is TGTGCCAGCAGTTTGAGGGCTGGAAACACCATATATTTT.

The chain recombines TRBV5-4 with TRBJ2-5; TRBD2 agrees at 10 bases. The CDR3 is made up of 14 amino acids. After removal of 3 bases from V and 2 bases from J, the junction contained 1 base not matched to a gene. CDR1 and CDR2 from the germline V gene are SGHNT and YYREEE (reference sequence). Here the CDR3 DNA reads TGTGCCAGCAGCTCGACTAGCGGGCAAGAGACCCAGTACTTC. It codes for CASSSTSGQETQYF.

This rearrangement joins TRBV19 to TRBJ1-2; D is undetermined. The CDR3 totals 13 residues. The germline CDR1 and CDR2 sequences are LNHDA and SQIVND (reference sequence). Deletions cut 5 bases from V and 8 bases from J, with 15 bases between. This CDR3 reads CASSPSATRGYTF. In nucleotides, the CDR3 is TGTGCCAGTAGTCCCTCCGCCACACGAGGCTACACCTTC.

The chain carries TRBV4-1 and TRBJ1-1; no reliable D call. The CDR3 is 16 amino acids. V dropped 0 bases and J dropped 1 base, with 12 bases sitting between them. Germline CDR1 MGHRA, CDR2 YSYEKL. The CDR3 DNA reads as TGCGCCAGCAGCCAAGATAGCGGGATTACGAACACTGAAGCTTTCTTT. It is translated as CASSQDSGITNTEAFF.

The chain has TRBV28 and TRBJ2-7, with 7 nucleotides matching TRBD1. V trimming: 8 bases; J trimming: 2 bases; junction bases outside the gene matches: 6. The CDR3 length is 13 residues. Germline V gene sequence: CDR1 MDHEN, CDR2 SYDVKM. Written as DNA, the CDR3 is TGTGCCAGCTTGGGGACAGCCCCCTACGAGCAGTACTTC. It specifies CASLGTAPYEQYF.

The CDR3 protein is CASSFSGIGQPQHF. CDR3 coding DNA: TGTGCCAGCAGTTTTTCGGGGATCGGCCAGCCCCAGCATTTT. This chain joins TRBV28 and TRBJ1-5; D is uncertain. This CDR3 contains 14 residues. Germline CDR1 and CDR2: MDHEN and SYDVKM. Between the trimmed V and J ends, which lost 3 bases and 7 bases, there was a span of 13 bases.

The chain carries TRBV4-1 and TRBJ2-7; 8 bases map to TRBD1. This CDR3 has 13 residues. J gave up 6 bases and V 3 bases, and 4 bases lay outside the gene matches. Germline V lookup: CDR1 MGHRA, CDR2 YSYEKL. This CDR3 is CASSQDRVSEQYF. CDR3 coding DNA: TGCGCCAGCAGCCAGGACAGGGTCAGCGAGCAGTACTTC.

In this sample, this clone turned up a few times. The chain has TRBV30 and TRBJ2-2, with 8 bases that match TRBD2. Germline CDR1 GTSNPN, CDR2 SVGIG (reference sequence). The CDR3 spans 16 residues. The V gene end was trimmed by 3 bases and the J gene end by 1 base; junction bases not matched to a gene: 7. This CDR3 reads CAWSRGTRMNTGELFF. The CDR3 coding sequence is TGTGCCTGGAGCCGAGGGACTAGGATGAACACCGGGGAGCTGTTTTTT.

Here the CDR3 reads CASSVGAIPSYEQYF. The CDR3 nucleotides read TGTGCCAGCAGCGTAGGGGCAATTCCCTCCTACGAGCAGTACTTC. The genes are TRBV9 and TRBJ2-7; D ambiguous. Germline-derived CDR1 and CDR2 are SGDLS and YYNGEE. The V and J ends lost 0 bases and 0 bases respectively, with 10 bases between them. The CDR3 extends over 15 amino acids. The variable domain in full, with the rest retrieved from reference TRBV9 and TRBJ2-7, is DSGVTQTPKHLITATGQRVTLRCSPRSGDLSVYWYQQSLDQGLQFLIQYYNGEERAKGNILERFSAQQFPDLHSELNLSSLELGDSALYFCASSVGAIPSYEQYFGPGTRLTVT.

The J gene is TRBJ2-7, the V gene TRBV7-9; 7 bases fit TRBD1. From germline, CDR1 is SEHNR and CDR2 FQNEAQ (reference sequence). The ends lost 4 bases at V and 0 bases at J; junction bases unmatched: 15. The CDR3 runs to 18 residues. This CDR3 is CASSSYGATGESSYEQYF. The CDR3 nucleotides read TGTGCCAGCAGCTCTTATGGAGCAACAGGGGAAAGCTCCTACGAGCAGTACTTC.

The chain joins TRBV7-2 to TRBJ2-3; 10 bases fit TRBD2. V shed 3 bases, J shed 4 bases, and the junction held 10 bases outside the gene matches. CDR1 and CDR2 from the germline V gene are SGHTA and FQGNSA. The CDR3 is 17 amino acids. CDR3 amino acids: CASSFYLAGEWADTQYF. DNA for the CDR3: TGTGCCAGCAGCTTCTATCTAGCGGGAGAATGGGCAGATACGCAGTATTTT.

The chain links TRBV4-1 to TRBJ2-7, with 7 nucleotides matching TRBD1. With V trimmed by 0 bases and J by 0 bases, 11 bases remained unmatched. The CDR3 totals 18 residues. Per the germline V gene, CDR1 is MGHRA and CDR2 is YSYEKL. CDR3 sequence: CASSQEPLGQGVSYEQYF. In DNA, the CDR3 is TGCGCCAGCAGCCAAGAACCTCTCGGGCAGGGGGTCTCCTACGAGCAGTACTTC.

The V call is TRBV10-3, the J call TRBJ1-2; D is ambiguous. V shed 1 base and J shed 7 bases, with 10 bases lying between them. The germline CDR1 and CDR2 sequences are ENHRY and SYGVKD. There are 13 residues in the CDR3. CDR3 loop: CAISELRPSGYTF. The CDR3, as DNA: TGTGCCATCAGTGAGTTGAGGCCTAGTGGCTACACCTTC.

With respect to this clone: This CDR3 is also generated by other DNA sequences in the sample. The CDR3 is CASSRGQQETQYF. The CDR3 bases are TGTGCCAGCAGTAGGGGACAACAAGAGACCCAGTACTTC. The rearrangement links TRBV6-1 to TRBJ2-5; D perhaps matches TRBD1 (6 bases). CDR1 is MNHNS, CDR2 SASEGT, per germline. This CDR3 spans 13 amino acids. V dropped 5 bases and J dropped 2 bases, with 9 bases sitting between them.

A few counts support this clone. J is TRBJ1-4 and V is TRBV4-1; D unresolved. The germline V gene has CDR1 MGHRA and CDR2 YSYEKL. Trimming left V 3 bases short and J 8 bases short, with 22 bases between. CDR3 length: 17 amino acids. The CDR3 coding sequence is TGCGCCAGCAGCCATCCCCTCGTCACGCGAGAAGAAGAAAAACTGTTTTTT. Translation gives CASSHPLVTREEEKLFF.

The chain joins TRBV28 to TRBJ2-7; D is possibly TRBD2 (6 bases). Germline assignment: CDR1 MDHEN and CDR2 SYDVKM. Trimming took 5 bases from V and 2 from J, leaving 16 bases between them. There are 15 residues in the CDR3. The CDR3 loop is CASSRTTGGTYEQYF. The CDR3 nucleotides are TGTGCCAGCAGTCGAACGACCGGGGGAACCTACGAGCAGTACTTC.

This CDR3 reads CASWTEKATNEKLFF. CDR3 coding DNA: TGTGCCAGCTGGACAGAGAAAGCAACTAATGAAAAACTGTTTTTT. The V gene is TRBV27, the J gene TRBJ1-4; D is possibly TRBD1 (6 bases). The CDR3 loop spans 15 amino acids. Germline lookup yields CDR1 MNHEY and CDR2 SMNVEV (reference sequence). The V end was cut by 8 bases, the J end by 0 bases, with 13 bases between.

This rearrangement joins TRBV25-1 to TRBJ1-4; TRBD1 agrees at 10 bases. This CDR3 has 13 residues. Germline CDR1 reads MGHDK; CDR2 reads SYGVNS. The trim removed 6 bases at V and 5 bases at J, leaving 0 bases unmatched. CDR3 coding DNA: TGTGCCAGCAGGGGACAGGGGAATGAAAAACTGTTTTTT. Encoded protein: CASRGQGNEKLFF.

The V gene is TRBV7-7, the J gene TRBJ2-4; 10 bases line up with TRBD1. Trimming cost V 6 bases and J 0 bases; bases outside gene matches: 14. The CDR3 is 19 amino acids. CDR1 and CDR2 (germline): SSHAT, FNYEAQ (reference sequence). CDR3 bases: TGTGCCAGCAGTTGTGATGGGACAGGGGCTTCCCTAGCCAAAAACATTCAGTACTTC. Translated: CASSCDGTGASLAKNIQYF.

This clone was seen only once. The rearrangement uses TRBV5-4 and TRBJ2-7; possible D gene TRBD1, 6 bases. This CDR3 has 16 residues. Germline V gene lookup returns CDR1 SGHNT and CDR2 YYREEE (reference sequence). V was shortened by 0 bases and J by 5 bases, with 18 bases between the two germline ends. CDR3 sequence (DNA): TGTGCCAGCAGCTTGGGAGGTACAGGGAAGAGCCACGAGCAGTACTTC. It is translated as CASSLGGTGKSHEQYF.

In its sample, this clone was seen once. V and J are TRBV5-4 and TRBJ1-3; 12 bases align to TRBD1. The germline V gene has CDR1 SGHNT and CDR2 YYREEE (reference sequence). The CDR3 extends over 16 amino acids. J lost 4 bases, V lost 3 bases, and 5 bases had no gene match. The CDR3 DNA reads as TGTGCCAGCAGCTCCGGGACAGGGGGCTTAGGAAACACCATATATTTT. This gives the protein CASSSGTGGLGNTIYF.

This clone was seen a single time. V and J are TRBV13 and TRBJ2-3, with TRBD2 identical over 11 bases. Unmatched junction bases numbered 6, after V lost 5 bases and J lost 2 bases. Germline CDR1 reads PRHDT; CDR2 reads FYEKMQ (reference sequence). CDR3 length: 16 amino acids. The CDR3 coding sequence is TGTGCCAGCAGCCTAAGACTAGCGGGAAACACAGATACGCAGTATTTT. This translates into CASSLRLAGNTDTQYF.

The J gene is TRBJ2-7, the V gene TRBV27; 9 bases align to TRBD2. This CDR3 contains 17 residues. V shed 6 bases, J shed 1 base, and the junction held 13 bases outside the gene matches. CDR1 and CDR2 from the germline V gene are MNHEY and SMNVEV (reference sequence). CDR3 sequence reads: CASSSLILAGRSYEQYF. The CDR3 DNA reads as TGTGCCAGCAGCTCCCTGATTCTAGCGGGAAGATCCTACGAGCAGTACTTC.

The V call is TRBV14, the J call TRBJ2-7; 9 bases match TRBD1. The germline V gene encodes CDR1 SGHDN and CDR2 FVKESK. Losses at the gene ends were 3 bases for V and 5 bases for J; bases not matched to a gene: 11. The CDR3 is 16 residues long. Written as DNA, the CDR3 is TGTGCCAGCAGCCACAGTAAGGACAGGGGATCTCACGAGCAGTACTTC. It translates to CASSHSKDRGSHEQYF. Complete variable domain (other parts from reference TRBV14 and TRBJ2-7): EAGVTQFPSHSVIEKGQTVTLRCDPISGHDNLYWYRRVMGKEIKFLLHFVKESKQDESGMPNNRFLAERTGGTYSTLKVQPAELEDSGVYFCASSHSKDRGSHEQYFGPGTRLTVT.

The chain links TRBV29-1 to TRBJ2-7; 13 bases line up with TRBD2. The trim removed 3 bases at V and 3 bases at J, leaving 11 bases unmatched. The germline gives CDR1 SQVTM, CDR2 ANQGSEA. There are 17 residues in the CDR3. Written as DNA, the CDR3 is TGCAGCGTTGAGACTAGCGGGAGGTACCAAGGGGGCTACGAGCAGTACTTC. It encodes CSVETSGRYQGGYEQYF.

This chain uses TRBV7-8 with TRBJ2-5; 7 bases agree with TRBD2. Trimming took 7 bases from V and 2 from J; bases not matched to a gene: 7. This CDR3 has 14 residues. Germline V CDR1 and CDR2: SGHVS, FQNEAQ. The CDR3 DNA reads as TGTGCCAGCACCTGGGGGGGAGCTCAAGAGACCCAGTACTTC. Its translation: CASTWGGAQETQYF.

The J gene is TRBJ2-1, the V gene TRBV10-1; TRBD2 matches 8 bases. Looked up from germline, CDR1 is WNHNN and CDR2 is SYGVQD (reference sequence). CDR3 length: 14 amino acids. The V and J ends lost 3 bases and 7 bases, in that order; junction bases with no gene match: 5. The CDR3 DNA follows: TGCGCCAGCAGTGACTCGGGAGGGATAAATGAGCAGTTCTTC. Protein sequence: CASSDSGGINEQFF.